The present T cell receptor (beta chain) was sequenced within a study of blood T cell repertoires in COVID-19. Study at large: The analysed material was cDNA or gDNA that came from T cells, B-cell-depleted T cells, or PBMCs.

Germline-derived CDR1 and CDR2 are MRHNA and SNTAGT. The CDR3 extends over 16 amino acids. V gave up 4 bases and J gave up 4 bases, with 19 bases separating them. This clone has just a few counts. The authors' processing: It was from reference gene primer amplification that nucleated cell counts were estimated. Assay used: immunoSEQ multiplex PCR; TCRdb lists only in-frame clones, some missing. That table furnishes V, J and clone size, whereas the DNA furnished D and trimming. The data contain 130,000 to 150,000 clones, 84% of them singletons. This TCR came from a woman aged 45-59 years who had been exposed to COVID-19. This chain connects TRBV6-4 to TRBJ1-2, with a weak D call TRBD1 (5 bases). The sample consisted of PBMCs or T cells enriched from blood (not recorded which). CDR3 DNA: TGTGCCAGCAGTGCGGTGGTCGGGGGTAGCGGCTATGGCTACACCTTC. This gives the protein CASSAVVGGSGYGYTF.